This T cell receptor (beta chain) was captured in a study of early T cells in non-severe SARS-CoV-2 infection. Germline assignment: CDR1 SGHTA and CDR2 FQGTGA. The ends were cut back, 1 base at V and 11 bases at J, with 12 bases in the middle. The CDR3 runs to 13 residues. As part of library construction, unique molecular identifiers were attached to individual cDNA molecules. TCRdb re-called the 5' RACE reads through MiXCR, storing one row per CDR3 protein. The table shows tens of thousands of distinct CDR3 sequences, with about 9% occurring only once. There are a few counts of this clonotype. Its antigen is as yet unknown. Study observations and caveats: Private and CD4 specificities were missed by VDJdb matching, skewed to anti-spike CD8.

This TCR was sampled from an adult who was a healthcare worker with PCR-confirmed SARS-CoV-2 infection or an uninfected control (not recorded which). The genes are TRBV7-3 and TRBJ2-1; D remains ambiguous. The source material was whole blood. The CDR3 protein is CASSLIGRSKQFF. CDR3 sequence (DNA): TGTGCCAGCAGCTTAATTGGTCGCAGTAAGCAGTTCTTC.